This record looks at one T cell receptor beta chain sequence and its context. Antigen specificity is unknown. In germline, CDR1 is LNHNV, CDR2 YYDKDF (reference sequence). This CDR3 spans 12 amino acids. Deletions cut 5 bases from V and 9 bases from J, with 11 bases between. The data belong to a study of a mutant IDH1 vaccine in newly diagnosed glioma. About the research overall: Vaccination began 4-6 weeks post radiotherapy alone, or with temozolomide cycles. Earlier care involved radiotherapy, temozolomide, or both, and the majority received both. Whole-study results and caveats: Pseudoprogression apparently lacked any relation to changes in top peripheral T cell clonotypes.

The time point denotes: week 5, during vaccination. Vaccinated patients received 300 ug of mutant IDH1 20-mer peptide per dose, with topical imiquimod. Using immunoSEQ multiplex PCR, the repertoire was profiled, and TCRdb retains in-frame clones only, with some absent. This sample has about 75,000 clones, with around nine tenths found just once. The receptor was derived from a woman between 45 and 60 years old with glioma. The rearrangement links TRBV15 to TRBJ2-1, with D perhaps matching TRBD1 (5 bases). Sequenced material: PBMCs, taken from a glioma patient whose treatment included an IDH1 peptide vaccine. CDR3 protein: CATSSKGVEQFF. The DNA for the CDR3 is TGTGCCACCAGCTCGAAAGGGGTTGAGCAGTTCTTC.